A single sample is the source of the 20 T cell receptor beta chains below, sequenced in a study of CD8 T cells in ankylosing spondylitis. TCRdb reprocessed the 5' RACE reads with MiXCR, giving one entry per CDR3 protein. The sample lists 55,000 or so distinct CDR3 sequences, about 7.8% occurring once. The sample comprised blood, either unsorted or a sorted T cell fraction (not recorded which). These receptors originate from a female donor with ankylosing spondylitis or in good health (not recorded which).

Many counts were recorded for this clonotype. The chain carries TRBV14 and TRBJ1-4; 7 positions match TRBD1. Per germline, CDR1 SGHDN and CDR2 FVKESK. The CDR3 sequence is 16 residues long. V gave up 4 bases and J gave up 8 bases; unmatched junction bases: 13. This CDR3 is CASSPALTGVREKLFF. CDR3 bases: TGTGCCAGCAGCCCCGCTCTTACAGGGGTACGGGAAAAACTGTTTTTT.

This clonotype was found many times. A read error may produce the germline difference seen at one junction end. The V gene is TRBV9, the J gene TRBJ2-6, with D maybe TRBD2 (5 bases). This CDR3 comprises 19 residues. CDR1 and CDR2 from the germline V gene are SGDLS and YYNGEE. The CDR3 region has the DNA TGTGCCAGCAGCGTAGTGAAGGGAAGGGAGCACTCTCGGGCCAACGTCCTGACTTTC. Its translation is CASSVVKGREHSRANVLTF.

This clonotype has ten or more counts. A junction end diverges from the germline sequence, so it may reflect a read error. This rearrangement joins TRBV12-3 or TRBV12-4 to TRBJ1-3, with D uncertain. This CDR3 contains 11 residues. This CDR3 is CASSLRLEVFF. CDR3 nucleotides: TGTGCCAGCAGTCTCCGGCTGGAGGTATTTTTT.

Ten or more counts support this clonotype. The chain has TRBV5-1 and TRBJ2-2; D not certain. The CDR3 spans 14 residues. Trimming left V 1 base short and J 7 bases short, with 11 bases between. Germline-derived CDR1 and CDR2 are SGHRS and YFSETQ. The CDR3 is CASSLQGLGGELFF. The CDR3 DNA is TGCGCCAGCAGCTTGCAAGGGCTTGGCGGGGAGCTGTTTTTT.

This clonotype was seen at least ten times. The junction and the germline gene differ at one end; a read error may be behind it. This chain joins TRBV20-1 and TRBJ2-5; 11 bases are shared with TRBD2. The CDR3 runs to 16 residues. In germline, CDR1 is DFQATT, CDR2 SNEGSKA (reference sequence). For the CDR3, the DNA is TGCTGTGCTAGAAGGGGTAGCGGGGGGGAGTCGGAGACCCAGTACTTC. Protein sequence: CCARRGSGGESETQYF.

The V and J genes are TRBV7-6 and TRBJ2-6; D uncertain. The length of the CDR3 is 17 residues. Germline V CDR1 and CDR2: SGHVS, FNYEAQ. Trimming removed 3 bases at V and 0 bases at J, with 12 bases between. This chain's CDR3 is CASSLYSFSSGANVLTF. The DNA of the CDR3 is TGTGCCAGCAGCTTGTACAGCTTCAGCTCTGGGGCCAACGTCCTGACTTTC.

This clonotype was found a few times. V is TRBV7-2 and J is TRBJ2-7; TRBD2 matches at 12 bases. Losses at the gene ends were 5 bases for V and 3 bases for J; bases not matched to a gene: 8. Germline CDR1 is SGHTA and CDR2 is FQGNSA. The length of the CDR3 is 16 residues. Here the CDR3 DNA reads TGTGCCAGCAGCATAGGACTAGCGGGGAAGCTCTACGAGCAGTACTTC. It encodes CASSIGLAGKLYEQYF.

This clonotype has at least ten counts. The J gene is TRBJ2-2, the V gene TRBV20-1; 8 nucleotides align to TRBD1. With V trimmed by 6 bases and J by 0 bases, 3 bases remained unmatched. Per germline, CDR1 DFQATT and CDR2 SNEGSKA (reference sequence). The CDR3 spans 14 residues. The DNA for the CDR3 is TGCAGTGCCCCGGACAGGGCGAACACCGGGGAGCTGTTTTTT. This encodes CSAPDRANTGELFF.

This chain joins TRBV12-5 and TRBJ1-6; D is possibly TRBD1 (5 bases). Germline loops: CDR1 LGHNT, CDR2 FRNRAP. Trimming pared 7 bases from V and 7 bases from J, leaving 23 bases between. There are 17 residues in the CDR3. CDR3 protein: CASATPTGGTENSPLHF. The CDR3 DNA reads as TGTGCTAGTGCCACACCCACCGGGGGAACGGAGAATTCACCCCTCCACTTT.

The chain couples TRBV18 to TRBJ2-6; no definite D call. CDR3 length: 14 residues. Germline assignment: CDR1 KGHSH and CDR2 LQKENI. The germline V and J ends were trimmed by 4 bases and 2 bases, with 6 bases remaining between them. The CDR3 nucleotides are TGTGCCAGCTCACAGGGTGCTGGGGCCAACGTCCTGACTTTC. Protein: CASSQGAGANVLTF.

The table lists this clonotype with many counts. This sequence joins TRBV12-3 or TRBV12-4 and TRBJ1-1; perhaps TRBD1 as D (6 bases). This CDR3 is built from 13 residues. The V end lost 5 bases, the J end lost 13 bases, and 20 bases lay between the germline ends. The CDR3 loop reads CASSLGTSIWVFF. The CDR3 DNA is TGTGCCAGCAGTCTCGGGACAAGTATTTGGGTTTTCTTT.

This clonotype has ten or more counts. In DNA, the CDR3 is TGTGCCAGCAGTCCCCAGTCCTATGGCTACACCTTC. Protein sequence: CASSPQSYGYTF. The J gene is TRBJ1-2, the V gene TRBV12-3 or TRBV12-4; the D is unclear. Trimming pared 5 bases from V and 4 bases from J, leaving 8 bases between. The length of the CDR3 is 12 residues.

This clonotype has just a few counts. The V gene is TRBV7-2, the J gene TRBJ1-1; no clear D gene. Germline-derived CDR1 and CDR2 are SGHTA and FQGNSA. This CDR3 has 12 amino acids. V dropped 1 base and J dropped 6 bases, with 6 bases sitting between them. The CDR3 sequence is CASSLVSPEAFF. CDR3 nucleotide sequence: TGTGCCAGCAGCTTAGTCTCCCCTGAAGCTTTCTTT.

This clonotype has at least ten counts. J is TRBJ1-3 and V is TRBV20-1, with D possibly being TRBD1 (5 bases). Germline CDR1 reads DFQATT; CDR2 reads SNEGSKA (reference sequence). The V end lost 6 bases, the J end lost 0 bases, and 9 bases lay between the germline ends. The CDR3 spans 13 residues. For the CDR3, the DNA is TGCAGTGCAGAAGGGGCCTCTGGAAACACCATATATTTT. This codes for CSAEGASGNTIYF.

This clonotype was recorded a few times. A much bigger clone sits one base away, suggesting this may be a read error. The chain carries TRBV2 and TRBJ2-1, with a possible D match to TRBD2 (6 bases). The CDR3 loop spans 15 amino acids. Per the germline V gene, CDR1 is SNHLY and CDR2 is FYNNEI. Written as DNA, the CDR3 is TGTGTCAGCAGTGTAGGGGACTCCATATACAATGAGCAGTTCTTC. Protein: CVSSVGDSIYNEQFF.

This clonotype occurred a few times. The V call is TRBV6-6, the J call TRBJ2-1, with a weak D call TRBD1 (5 bases). The CDR3 has 12 residues. Germline CDR1 and CDR2: MNHNY and SVGAGI (reference sequence). Trimming shortened V by 5 bases and J by 8 bases, and 10 bases separated the two germline ends. CDR3 DNA sequence: TGTGCCAGCAGTACATTGACAGATGAGCAGTTCTTC. It yields the protein CASSTLTDEQFF.

This clonotype occurred many times. This chain joins TRBV5-5 and TRBJ2-7, with D maybe TRBD1 (5 bases). Germline lookup yields CDR1 SGHKS and CDR2 YYEKEE (reference sequence). V shed 3 bases and J shed 5 bases, with 12 bases lying between them. This CDR3 is built from 13 residues. The CDR3 spells CASSWGRKDEQYF. In DNA form, the CDR3 reads TGTGCCAGCAGCTGGGGCAGAAAGGACGAGCAGTACTTC.

This clonotype was observed at least ten times. The V call is TRBV7-2, the J call TRBJ2-1, with D unclear. Germline assignment: CDR1 SGHTA and CDR2 FQGNSA. CDR3 length equals 14 residues. V was clipped by 1 base and J by 12 bases, with 16 bases between them. The CDR3 here is CASSLVVLESGQFF. The CDR3 bases are TGTGCCAGCAGCTTAGTGGTGCTGGAGTCTGGGCAGTTCTTC.

This clonotype was picked up many times. This rearrangement joins TRBV2 to TRBJ2-2; the match to TRBD2 covers 7 bases. The CDR3 contains 17 residues. Germline CDR1 SNHLY, CDR2 FYNNEI. The junction had 13 bases not matched to a gene; V was cut back by 7 bases and J by 2 bases. CDR3 DNA: TGTGCCAGCAACCTGGGGGGGGGTTCATATAACACCGGGGAGCTGTTTTTT. It encodes CASNLGGGSYNTGELFF.

This clonotype was recorded many times. The rearrangement links TRBV5-1 to TRBJ2-1; 12 positions match TRBD2. The CDR3 totals 17 residues. The germline gives CDR1 SGHRS, CDR2 YFSETQ. V shed 3 bases, J shed 8 bases, and the junction held 12 bases outside the gene matches. The CDR3 DNA sequence: TGCGCCAGCAGCTCCGGGGCTAGCGGGGGGGGCCTGGATGAGCAGTTCTTC. Translating it yields CASSSGASGGGLDEQFF.